The following is a TCR beta chain sequence with its context. Per the authors' pipeline: Cell counts per sample came from amplifying reference gene primers. Sequencing used immunoSEQ multiplex PCR; TCRdb keeps in-frame clones, though not all of them. The DNA was the basis for D and trimming; V, J and clone size are from that table. The data show 250,000 to 300,000 clones, 65% to 90% seen once. This entry is derived from a study of blood T cell repertoires in COVID-19. Study-level information: PBMCs, B-cell-depleted T cells, or T cells provided the cDNA or gDNA that made up the material.

Germline values: CDR1 MNHEY, CDR2 SVGAGI. V gave up 0 bases and J gave up 7 bases; unmatched junction bases: 9. The CDR3 extends over 15 amino acids. The receptor was isolated from a man between 50 and 59 years old with active or convalescent COVID-19. This chain joins TRBV6-5 and TRBJ2-7; 7 bases agree with TRBD1. Sample: peripheral blood. The CDR3 sequence is CASSYSTGTIYEQYF. The CDR3 nucleotides are TGTGCCAGCAGTTACTCGACAGGGACCATTTATGAGCAGTACTTC.